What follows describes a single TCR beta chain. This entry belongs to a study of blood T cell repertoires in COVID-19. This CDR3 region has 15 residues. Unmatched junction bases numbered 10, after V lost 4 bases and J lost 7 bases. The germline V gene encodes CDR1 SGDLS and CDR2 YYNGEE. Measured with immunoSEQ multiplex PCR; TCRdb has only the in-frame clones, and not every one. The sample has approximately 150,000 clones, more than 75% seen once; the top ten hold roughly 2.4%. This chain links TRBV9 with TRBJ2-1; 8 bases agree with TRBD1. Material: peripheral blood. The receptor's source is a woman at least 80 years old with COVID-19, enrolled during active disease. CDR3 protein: CASSPDRGRINEQFF. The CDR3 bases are TGTGCCAGCAGCCCAGACAGGGGCCGGATAAATGAGCAGTTCTTC.